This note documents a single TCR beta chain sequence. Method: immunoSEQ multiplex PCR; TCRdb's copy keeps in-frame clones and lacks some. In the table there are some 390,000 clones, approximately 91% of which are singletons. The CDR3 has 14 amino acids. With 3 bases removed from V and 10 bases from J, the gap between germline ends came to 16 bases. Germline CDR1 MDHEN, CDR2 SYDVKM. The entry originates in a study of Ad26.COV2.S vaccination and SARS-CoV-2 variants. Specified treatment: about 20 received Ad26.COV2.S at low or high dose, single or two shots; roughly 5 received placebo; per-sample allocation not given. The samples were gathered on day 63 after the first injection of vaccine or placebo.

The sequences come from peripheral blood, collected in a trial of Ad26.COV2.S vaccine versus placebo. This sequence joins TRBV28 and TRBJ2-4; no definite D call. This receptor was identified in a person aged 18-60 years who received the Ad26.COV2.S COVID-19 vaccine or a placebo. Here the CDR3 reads CASSFDSGQGIQYF. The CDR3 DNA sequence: TGTGCCAGCAGTTTTGATTCGGGCCAAGGGATTCAGTACTTC.